These T cell receptor beta chains were read from a single sample in a study of blood T cell repertoires in COVID-19. Sequenced by immunoSEQ multiplex PCR; TCRdb stores in-frame clones only, minus some. The repertoire holds under 150,000 clones, with more than 70% as singletons. The sequencing input was PBMCs or T cells enriched from blood (not recorded which). The receptors derive from a man in his forties with acute COVID-19. CDR3s include the opening cysteine and the closing phenylalanine or tryptophan. D genes are given only for firm matches. Some rows have no size entry. The others give once, few or many, or a class for an expanded clone.

clone size,CDR3 length,D gene,J gene,V gene,CDR3 protein,CDR3 DNA
NA,15,TRBD2,TRBJ2-1,TRBV7-9,CASSPRLAGVLEQFF,TGTGCCAGCAGCCCCCGACTAGCGGGAGTACTTGAGCAGTTCTTC
NA,15,TRBD2,TRBJ2-5,TRBV2,CASSGPTSVRETQYF,TGTGCCAGCAGTGGACCTACTAGCGTACGGGAGACCCAGTACTTC
NA,14,NA,TRBJ2-1,TRBV5-1,CASRGLITSNEQFF,TGCGCCAGCAGGGGACTTATAACATCGAATGAGCAGTTCTTC
NA,14,TRBD1,TRBJ1-2,TRBV28,CASSLETGDLGYTF,TGTGCCAGCAGCTTAGAGACAGGGGATCTTGGCTACACCTTC
NA,15,TRBD1,TRBJ1-2,TRBV4-3,CASSQVLAGGDGYTF,TGCGCCAGCAGCCAAGTGCTGGCAGGGGGTGATGGCTACACCTTC
NA,14,NA,TRBJ1-4,TRBV20-1,CSASPNSRNEKLFF,TGCAGTGCTAGTCCGAACAGCCGAAATGAAAAACTGTTTTTT
NA,14,NA,TRBJ1-2,TRBV7-2,CASSPELSNYGYTF,TGTGCCAGCAGCCCGGAGCTTTCTAACTATGGCTACACCTTC
NA,16,NA,TRBJ2-5,TRBV28,CASSSHGGLVQETQYF,TGTGCCAGCAGTTCCCATGGCGGGCTCGTCCAAGAGACCCAGTACTTC
NA,13,TRBD1,TRBJ2-7,TRBV12-3/TRBV12-4,CASSGTVSYEQYF,TGTGCCAGCAGTGGGACAGTCTCTTACGAGCAGTACTTC
NA,15,NA,TRBJ2-4,TRBV6-1,CASSDGTGGKNIQYF,TGTGCCAGCAGTGACGGCACTGGCGGCAAAAACATTCAGTACTTC
NA,18,NA,TRBJ2-2,TRBV18,CASSPQRDIDQLAGELFF,TGTGCCAGCTCACCACAGAGGGACATTGACCAACTAGCCGGGGAGCTGTTTTTT
once,13,NA,TRBJ1-2,TRBV23-1,CASSQSRNYGYTF,TGCGCCAGCAGTCAATCCAGAAACTATGGCTACACCTTC
NA,13,NA,TRBJ2-2,TRBV12-3/TRBV12-4,CALRGSNTGELFF,TGTGCCCTTCGGGGTTCTAACACCGGGGAGCTGTTTTTT
few,16,TRBD2,TRBJ2-5,TRBV7-9,CASSYLDAGARETQYF,TGTGCCAGCAGCTACTTGGATGCGGGAGCGAGAGAGACCCAGTACTTC
NA,15,NA,TRBJ2-3,TRBV10-3,CAISESRGGTDTQYF,TGTGCCATCAGTGAGTCTAGGGGTGGGACAGATACGCAGTATTTT
NA,13,NA,TRBJ2-6,TRBV29-1,CSVLSSGANVLTF,TGCAGCGTTCTCTCCTCTGGGGCCAACGTCCTGACTTTC
few,13,NA,TRBJ1-2,TRBV27,CASSHQIESGYTF,TGTGCCAGCAGTCACCAGATTGAAAGTGGCTACACCTTC
NA,16,NA,TRBJ1-3,TRBV3-1/TRBV3-2,CASSEAAGGPGNTIYF,TGTGCCAGCAGCGAAGCCGCTGGGGGCCCTGGAAACACCATATATTTT
NA,13,NA,TRBJ1-1,TRBV5-1,CASSLIEDTEAFF,TGCGCCAGCAGCTTAATAGAGGACACTGAAGCTTTCTTT
once,13,NA,TRBJ1-1,TRBV19,CASNRGSRTEAFF,TGTGCCAGTAACCGGGGAAGTAGAACTGAAGCTTTCTTT
few,15,TRBD2,TRBJ2-2,TRBV4-1,CASSHLAGDTGELFF,TGCGCCAGCAGCCATCTAGCGGGAGACACCGGGGAGCTGTTTTTT
NA,15,NA,TRBJ2-1,TRBV19,CASSITSRSNNEQFF,TGTGCCAGTAGTATAACAAGCCGGAGCAACAATGAGCAGTTCTTC
NA,20,NA,TRBJ2-6,TRBV28,CASSPSRGGQDYSGANVLTF,TGTGCCAGCAGTCCATCCCGTGGAGGGCAGGATTACTCTGGGGCCAACGTCCTGACTTTC
NA,15,NA,TRBJ1-1,TRBV12-2,CASRLEPGMNTEAFF,TGTGCAAGTCGCTTAGAGCCGGGAATGAACACTGAAGCTTTCTTT
NA,13,TRBD1,TRBJ2-7,TRBV5-4,CASSQGQGREQYF,TGTGCCAGCAGCCAGGGACAGGGCAGGGAGCAGTACTTC
NA,18,NA,TRBJ1-6,TRBV5-1,CAESRSGVAHSYNSPLHF,TGCGCCGAATCTCGCTCGGGGGTTGCCCACTCCTATAATTCACCCCTCCACTTT
NA,17,TRBD1,TRBJ1-5,TRBV12-5,CASGLALPGQDNQPQHF,TGTGCTAGTGGTTTAGCTCTCCCGGGACAGGATAATCAGCCCCAGCATTTT
NA,14,TRBD1,TRBJ2-2,TRBV11-2,CASSQSYRGAELFF,TGTGCCAGCAGCCAAAGCTACAGGGGCGCGGAGCTGTTTTTT
NA,15,TRBD1,TRBJ2-3,TRBV7-2,CASSFRTGGTDTQYF,TGTGCCAGCAGCTTCCGGACAGGCGGCACAGATACGCAGTATTTT
NA,14,TRBD1,TRBJ2-5,TRBV6-2/TRBV6-3,CASSYGTEQETQYF,TGTGCCAGCAGTTACGGGACAGAACAAGAGACCCAGTACTTC
NA,16,NA,TRBJ2-3,TRBV19,CASSSKATVGTDTQYF,TGTGCCAGTAGTTCCAAGGCGACAGTAGGCACAGATACGCAGTATTTT